This TCR beta chain was recorded in a study of cytomegalovirus exposure and HLA in healthy donors (dated by TCRdb to about 2017). About the investigation overall: An earlier analysis of roughly 570 of the donors reported about 260 Gb of sequence data and roughly 120 million unique TCR beta sequences obtained from 180 million or so T cells. An early release covering more than 500 HLA-typed donors comprised roughly 300 gigabases of sequencing data and around 80 million unique TCR sequences. Among the roughly 390 genotyped donors, about 85% belonged to the genetic ancestry cluster associated with self-reported Caucasian donors. The aim of the study was to test whether cataloging public T cell receptors could identify signatures of past pathogen exposure. Using immunosequencing, the study profiled T cell repertoires from 666 subjects and related those repertoires to cytomegalovirus serostatus. In addition to the first cohort of roughly 670 subjects, a separate validation cohort of 130 or so different subjects was used. High-throughput TCR immunosequencing, statistical association of individual TCRs with disease status, and machine learning were combined to predict cytomegalovirus infection status. To study patterns of TCR occurrence, a later analysis re-analyzed previously published TCR beta repertoires from under 750 donors and added high-resolution HLA genotyping. In the later analysis, no new phenotypic data were used to find candidate immune exposures; instead, reliance was placed on TCR beta sequences and their occurrence across donors. To decide whether each TCR beta V gene segment behaved as functional or pseudogenic, an earlier analysis of approximately 590 of the donors relied on high-throughput TCR beta sequencing. Donor age, sex, ethnicity and CMV serostatus were collected together with the repertoire data. A later genetic analysis took genome-wide SNP genotypes for about 55% of the 666 donors and used that subset as a discovery cohort. Every discovery cohort repertoire had been produced on one sequencing platform. HLA typing covered class I and class II loci at four-digit resolution. Typing coverage differed by locus: A, B, C, DRB1 and DQB1 were typed in roughly 620-640 donors, DQA1 in 500 to 550, DPA1 in 600 to 610, and DPB1 in 450 to 490. Because of strong linkage in the cohort, 4 to 6 DR-DQ haplotypes were treated as single units for association and clustering. Among some 400 genotyped donors of the cohort, an average of about 240,000 unique TCR beta nucleotide sequences was sequenced per donor, of which 15% to 20% were non-productive.

In total, 500 to 700 healthy bone marrow donors made up the cohort. All cohort members were sampled while nominally healthy, although unrecorded immune exposures were likely present. The donor tested CMV seronegative, placing the donor among the 350 or so seronegative members of the cohort. A peripheral blood sample was provided by each donor, and peripheral blood mononuclear cells were used for TCR beta sequencing. Genomic DNA extraction from the blood cell samples was performed with the Qiagen DNeasy Blood Extraction Kit. This clone appeared once. Its antigen is still unknown. Base qualities are not recorded, but no much larger clone differs from it by a single base. Broad study findings and their caveats: At a false discovery rate of 0.05, a later analysis linked 15,000 to 20,000 TCR beta sequences to specific HLA alleles. In an earlier analysis of 500 to 650 of the donors, most TCR beta V segments appeared in productive rearrangements about 90% or about 30% of the time, broadly matching IMGT annotations. According to a later analysis, most CMV-associated TCR beta chains appeared to be HLA-restricted, and the HLA associations seemed to be driven largely by CMV exposure. V-gene and J-gene trimming of TCR beta chains was associated with a missense DCLRE1C variant in a later genetic analysis, and the association was replicated in an independent cohort. Most TCR sequences were observed very rarely across donors, whereas some public TCRs were present in many individuals. A cluster of highly shared sequence variants was judged likely to be a technical artifact of the sequencing pipeline. The presence/absence analyses assumed that sequencing depth was roughly uniform across donors, and that assumption may not be true. The classifier was reported to diagnose cytomegalovirus status with high specificity and sensitivity in both the original and validation cohorts. Strong co-occurrence of HLA alleles, especially DR and DQ, made assigning TCR associations to individual alleles difficult. According to a later genetic analysis, donors in an Asian-associated ancestry cluster had fewer N-insertions in productive TCRs than the approximately 670-donor mean. In this cohort, only TCR beta chains were sequenced, and detectable features were limited by the absence of alpha or paired-chain data. CMV serostatus was the only immune exposure information available for the cohort. Because HLA typing was missing for some donors at each locus, association tests included only the typed subset. The authors suggested that the approach could potentially be generalized to other disease states and immunological phenotypes. In vitro tests confirmed that a few of the cytomegalovirus-associated TCR beta chains recognize cytomegalovirus antigens. Correlated functional status among segregating V segments might reflect linkage disequilibrium, but an unknown experimental factor could not be ruled out. A later analysis found that HLA-associated TCR beta chains were more clonally expanded and had lower generation probabilities than equally common non-associated chains. A further reported finding was that TCR beta sequences accurately predicted the HLA-A and HLA-B alleles for most subjects in the first cohort. According to a later analysis, parvovirus B19, influenza, CMV and Epstein-Barr virus appeared linked to several top co-occurrence clusters. In a later analysis, the rate of TCR association differed among HLA loci, with DRB1 alleles having the most associated TCRs and HLA-C alleles having the fewest. Because counts were too low, about 15 rarely observed V segments, including chromosome 9 orphons, were left out of the earlier analysis of about 500 of the donors. Some IMGT-functional V segments, including TRBV6-2 and TRBV6-3, could not be distinguished by the 87-base-pair reads and were therefore excluded. The study listed 164 TCR beta chains as associated with cytomegalovirus.

Libraries were made using the immunoSEQ multiplex PCR assay. A mixture of 60 forward primers for TCR Vbeta segments and 13 reverse primers for TCR Jbeta segments was used in the multiplex PCR. Amplification of the CDR3 region of rearranged TCR beta genes was performed with a multiplex PCR assay on genomic DNA. The Illumina HiSeq System was used to sequence the amplified TCR beta libraries as 87-base-pair reads. In the original analysis: A later analysis tallied roughly 78 million unique TCR beta chains across the 640 or so repertoires, and roughly 11 million of those chains were shared by two or more donors. Raw reads were error-corrected and collapsed into unique sequences with a nearest-neighbor algorithm that merged closely related sequences to remove PCR and sequencing errors. Alignment of CDR3 sequences to IMGT reference sequences was used to assign V, D and J gene segments. Each retained sequence needed at least a six-nucleotide match to both a V gene segment and a J gene segment. Rearrangements were called productive when the CDR3 lacked stop codons and stayed in frame with V and J; all others were non-productive. Following IMGT convention, CDR3 was defined as the stretch from the second conserved V-encoded cysteine up to the conserved J-encoded phenylalanine. The earlier analysis of about 590 of the donors excluded sequences that lacked an unambiguous match to a single V gene segment. An earlier analysis of approximately 590 of the donors classified V segments as functional when productive rearrangements were above 56.7% and as segregating when the standard deviation between donors was above 5%. A statistical classification framework was built to diagnose cytomegalovirus status from the catalog of TCR beta chain sequences. In a later analysis, V and J genes were assigned by comparing TCR nucleotide sequences against IMGT/GENE-DB human TR gene sequences. Using the TCRdist pipeline, a later analysis assigned CDR3 sequences along with most-parsimonious VDJ recombination scenarios. In a later analysis, every TCR beta chain was defined by the combination of its CDR3 amino acid sequence and its V-gene family, and reads without a unique V-gene family were dropped. As a way to deal with suspected cross-contamination and a sequencing artifact, a later analysis dropped under 600 nucleotide sequences that were highly shared and had low generation probability. For each public chain, a later analysis derived a clonal expansion index from normalized ranks of inferred template counts within each repertoire. Generation probabilities in a later analysis came from a VDJ recombination model fitted to out-of-frame rearrangements, and those results were checked against IGoR. In a later analysis, hypergeometric tests were used to score TCR-TCR, TCR-HLA and TCR-CMV co-occurrence, with a repertoire-size bias correction applied to TCR pairs. To estimate false discovery rates, a later analysis permuted the HLA or CMV assignments 20 times. A later analysis grouped co-occurring TCRs with DBSCAN, adding TCRdist sequence similarity when clustering within HLA-allele-positive subsets. For co-occurrence clustering, repertoires with fewer than 30,000 or more than 120,000 public chains were excluded, along with a handful of repertoires with anomalous nucleotide sharing. TCRdb obtained this table from immuneACCESS and retained in-frame rearrangements with V and J assigned. These tables miss some clones; where compared with another copy, unresolved V genes account for less than half of the shortfall, and the remainder is unexplained. Clone size and the V and J calls come from that table; the DNA yielded D and trimming. Present in this sample are under 200,000 clones, around 84% of which were seen just once. Jointly, the top ten make up around 1.7% of the sample.

The germline V gene (reference sequence) gives CDR1 as SGHNT and CDR2 as YYREEE. From the cysteine up to the phenylalanine, the CDR3 has a length of 16 residues. Only the CDR3 portion is preserved as DNA: 48 bases, with reading frame beginning at the first base. V and J are trimmed by 0 bases and 0 bases, and the gene matches miss 2 bases of the junction. This chain is built from TRBV5-4 and TRBJ2-1; the central 8 bases match TRBD1. The receptor was isolated from a woman aged 18-30 years in good health and CMV-seronegative. Sequences were obtained from PBMCs. The DNA reads TGTGCCAGCAGCTTGGGGCAGGGGGCCTCCTACAATGAGCAGTTCTTC. Its amino acids are CASSLGQGASYNEQFF.